A single sample is the source of the 30 T cell receptor beta chains below, sequenced in a study of T cells in women clearing cervical HPV infection. Generated by immunoSEQ multiplex PCR, the TCRdb table keeps only in-frame clones and is missing some. This table holds about 22,000 clones. The material sequenced was blood buffy coat. These receptors all come from a woman between 18 and 75 years old with a cervical HPV16 infection that either progressed to CIN3+ or cleared (not recorded which).

Points on this clone: Read data end 3 residues before the CDR3 end; the end is taken from the germline J gene. This rearrangement joins TRBV27 to TRBJ2-7; maybe TRBD2 (7 bases). Germline lookup yields CDR1 MNHEY and CDR2 SMNVEV (reference sequence). The ends were cut back, 5 bases at V and 5 bases at J, with 16 bases in the middle. The CDR3 extends over 14 amino acids. The covered CDR3 bases are TGTGCCAGCAGTGTCGGGGGCGGGGGTGACGAG. It specifies CASSVGGGGDE. The entire CDR3 protein is CASSVGGGGDEQYF.

With respect to this clone: The read gets to within 3 residues of the CDR3 end, and the germline J gene fills in the rest. The chain uses TRBV14 and TRBJ1-2; D remains ambiguous. CDR1 and CDR2 from the germline V gene are SGHDN and FVKESK. The CDR3 sequence is 11 residues long. This chain's CDR3 is CASSHTDTYTF. The sequenced CDR3 bases are TGTGCCAGCAGCCACACAGATACC. The variable domain in full, with the rest retrieved from reference TRBV14 and TRBJ1-2, is EAGVTQFPSHSVIEKGQTVTLRCDPISGHDNLYWYRRVMGKEIKFLLHFVKESKQDESGMPNNRFLAERTGGTYSTLKVQPAELEDSGVYFCASSHTDTYTFGSGTRLTVV.

Worth noting for this clone: One end of the junction does not line up with germline, which may come from a read error. The missing CDR3 end, 3 residues past where the read stops, is filled in from the germline J gene. Other DNA sequences in this sample translate to the same CDR3. The gene calls are TRBV2 and TRBJ1-3, with D possibly matching TRBD1 (5 bases). Germline V CDR1 and CDR2: SNHLY, FYNNEI. The CDR3 loop spans 16 amino acids. The CDR3 region is CASSATGGWAGNTIYF. The DNA read from the CDR3 is TGTGCCAGCAGCGCTACAGGCGGATGGGCTGGAAACACA. Using reference TRBV2 and TRBJ1-3 for the parts outside the CDR3, the full variable domain is EPEVTQTPSHQVTQMGQEVILRCVPISNHLYFYWYRQILGQKVEFLVSFYNNEISEKSEIFDDQFSVERPDGSNFTLKIRSTKLEDSAMYFCASSATGGWAGNTIYFGEGSWLTVV.

Worth noting for this clone: The CDR3 goes on 3 residues after the read ends, and that part is filled in from the germline J gene. V and J are TRBV2 and TRBJ1-6; D is perhaps TRBD1 (5 bases). Germline V gives CDR1 SNHLY, CDR2 FYNNEI. This CDR3 spans 14 amino acids. V lost 8 bases to trimming and J lost 6 bases, with 14 bases between them. Incomplete CDR3 DNA: TGTGCCAGCCTCCGGGGGGGTCTTAATTCACCC. Protein sequence: CASLRGGLNSP. The full CDR3 reads CASLRGGLNSPLHF.

Turning to this clone: The read halts 3 residues ahead of the CDR3 end, with the missing end drawn from the germline J gene. This rearrangement joins TRBV2 to TRBJ2-1; D not resolved. V was clipped by 6 bases and J by 0 bases, with 6 bases between them. The CDR3 contains 13 residues. Germline V CDR1 and CDR2: SNHLY, FYNNEI. The covered CDR3 bases are TGTGCCAGCAGGCCACTCTCCTACAATGAG. Amino acid sequence: CASRPLSYNE. The full CDR3 reads CASRPLSYNEQFF.

A remark on this clone: From the germline J gene comes the end of the CDR3, since the read stops 3 residues before it. The chain is built from TRBV23-1 and TRBJ2-7, with 7 bases aligning to TRBD1. TRBV23-1 is an ORF, with its function uncertain. The CDR3 covers 14 residues. Germline trimming cut 11 bases from V and 0 bases from J; bases unmatched to any gene: 10. The CDR3: CASYRDSVSYEQYF. CDR3 bases read: TGCGCCTCTTACCGGGACAGCGTCTCCTACGAG.

Details on this clone: The read is 3 residues too short to cover the CDR3 end, so that end is filled in from the germline J gene. V gene TRBV20-1 combines with J gene TRBJ2-2, with D possibly matching TRBD1 (5 bases). The CDR3 contains 15 residues. The germline V gene has CDR1 DFQATT and CDR2 SNEGSKA (reference sequence). Incomplete CDR3 DNA: TGCAGTGCCAGGGCCCCGACAGTTGATAATTCACCG. It yields the protein CSARAPTVDNSP. The CDR3 as a whole reads CSARAPTVDNSPLFF.

Turning to this clone: The CDR3 goes on 3 residues after the read ends, and that part is filled in from the germline J gene. This rearrangement joins TRBV27 to TRBJ2-7; 7 positions match TRBD2. The trim removed 6 bases at V and 2 bases at J, leaving 10 bases unmatched. Per the germline V gene, CDR1 is MNHEY and CDR2 is SMNVEV (reference sequence). The CDR3 contains 15 residues. The CDR3 here is CASRPASGGPYEQYF. CDR3 DNA (partial): TGTGCCAGCAGGCCAGCCTCGGGGGGACCCTACGAG.

Points on this clone: The CDR3 extends 3 residues past the end of the read, so its final part is completed from the germline J gene. The V call is TRBV11-3, the J call TRBJ2-2; 10 bases line up with TRBD1. CDR1 is SGHNT and CDR2 is YENEEA in the germline V gene. The CDR3 is 15 residues long. The CDR3 protein is CASSDRGQTNEKLFF. The CDR3 DNA, read in part, is TGTGCCAGCAGCGACAGGGGGCAAACTAATGAAAAG. Together with reference TRBV11-3 and TRBJ2-2, the CDR3 gives the full variable domain: EAGVVQSPRYKIIEKKQPVAFWCNPISGHNTLYWYLQNLGQGPELLIRYENEEAVDDSQLPKDRFSAERLKGVDSTLKIQPAELGDSAVYLCASSDRGQTNEKLFFGEGSRLTVL.

As regards this clone: The read terminates 3 residues ahead of where the CDR3 ends, so the germline J gene completes it. The V and J genes are TRBV20-1 and TRBJ2-3; the match to TRBD2 covers 8 bases. CDR1 and CDR2 from the germline V gene are DFQATT and SNEGSKA (reference sequence). This CDR3 region has 15 residues. The covered CDR3 bases are TGCAGTGCTAGTATTATTAGCGGGGCAAAAGAGACG. This encodes CSASIISGAKET. The full CDR3 protein reads CSASIISGAKETQYF.

On this clone itself: The read terminates 3 residues before the CDR3 end, so the remaining end is supplied by the germline J gene. The gene calls are TRBV5-1 and TRBJ1-2, with 9 bases lining up with TRBD1. The CDR3 contains 15 residues. V was clipped by 0 bases and J by 7 bases; unmatched bases: 7. CDR1 is SGHRS, CDR2 YFSETQ, per germline. The CDR3 DNA, read in part, is TGCGCCAGCAGCTTGGAGGGACAGGGTATGGGTGGC. Translated, it gives CASSLEGQGMGG. In full, the CDR3 is CASSLEGQGMGGYTF.

As to this clone: The read ends 3 residues before the CDR3 terminus; that terminus is restored from the germline J gene. The chain links TRBV7-6 to TRBJ2-7; D is possibly TRBD2 (5 bases). Germline loops: CDR1 SGHVS, CDR2 FNYEAQ. This CDR3 contains 13 residues. Trimming pared 5 bases from V and 2 bases from J, leaving 10 bases between. Incomplete CDR3 DNA: TGTGCCAGCAGCATCGGGGTTGCCTACGAG. Protein: CASSIGVAYE. The entire CDR3 reads CASSIGVAYEQYF. The full variable domain, in which reference TRBV7-6 and TRBJ2-7 provide the parts outside the CDR3, is GAGVSQSPRYKVTKRGQDVALRCDPISGHVSLYWYRQALGQGPEFLTYFNYEAQQDKSGLPNDRFSAERPEGSISTLTIQRTEQRDSAMYRCASSIGVAYEQYFGPGTRLTVT.

A note on this clone: At one of its ends the junction is not consistent with the germline gene, which may arise from a read error. The read gets to within 3 residues of the CDR3 end, and the germline J gene fills in the rest. The chain has TRBV4-2 and TRBJ1-1; 7 positions match TRBD1. Germline assignment: CDR1 LGHNA and CDR2 YNFKEQ. This CDR3 has 16 residues. The CDR3 is CASSLGSGTANTEAFF. CDR3 DNA (partial): TGCGCCAGCAGCCTGGGGTCCGGGACAGCGAACACTGAA.

A word on this clone: The read halts 3 residues ahead of the CDR3 end, with the missing end drawn from the germline J gene. The V and J genes are TRBV7-2 and TRBJ2-7, with D unresolved. With 4 bases removed from V and 4 bases from J, the gap between germline ends came to 5 bases. This CDR3 is 11 amino acids long. Germline lookup yields CDR1 SGHTA and CDR2 FQGNSA. CDR3 region: CASSSRYEQYF. The CDR3 DNA, read in part, is TGTGCCAGCAGCTCTAGATACGAG.

Regarding this clone: The CDR3 end is not reached by the read, which stops 3 residues before it; the germline J gene fills it in. This chain uses TRBV28 with TRBJ1-2; no clear D gene. Germline lookup yields CDR1 MDHEN and CDR2 SYDVKM. The CDR3 covers 13 residues. The CDR3 sequence is CASSLRSSRGYTF. The covered CDR3 bases are TGTGCCAGCAGTTTACGGTCCTCGCGGGGC.

For this clone: The read is 3 residues too short to cover the CDR3 end, so that end is filled in from the germline J gene. The chain recombines TRBV12-3 or TRBV12-4 with TRBJ2-5; possible D gene TRBD2, 5 bases. The CDR3 length is 13 residues. V lost 5 bases and J 4 bases, leaving 11 bases between the germline ends. The CDR3 here is CASSNSRVETQYF. The sequenced part of the CDR3 DNA is TGTGCCAGCAGTAACTCGAGGGTAGAGACC.

About this clone itself: The read gets to within 3 residues of the CDR3 end, and the germline J gene fills in the rest. The gene calls are TRBV11-2 and TRBJ2-7; the match to TRBD1 covers 8 bases. From germline, CDR1 is SGHAT and CDR2 FQNNGV. The CDR3 sequence is 14 residues long. Germline trimming cut 4 bases from V and 4 bases from J; bases unmatched to any gene: 6. CDR3 DNA, as far as it was read: TGTGCCAGCAGCTCACAGGGGGAGCGGTACGAG. Translating gives CASSSQGERYE. The whole CDR3 reads CASSSQGERYEQYF.

CDR3: CASSRTLGEGTEAFF. The part of the CDR3 DNA that was read is TGTGCCAGTAGTAGGACCTTGGGAGAGGGGACTGAA. The chain recombines TRBV19 with TRBJ1-1, with TRBD1 as a possible D gene (5 bases). The CDR3 goes on 3 residues after the read ends, and that part is filled in from the germline J gene. The CDR3 sequence is 15 residues long. Trimming cost V 4 bases and J 5 bases, with 17 bases left between them. Germline loops: CDR1 LNHDA, CDR2 SQIVND (reference sequence).

Remarks on this clone: The CDR3 goes on 3 residues after the read ends, and that part is filled in from the germline J gene. The chain employs TRBV6-1 and TRBJ1-5; 9 bases are shared with TRBD1. The CDR3 is 14 residues long. Germline-derived CDR1 and CDR2 are MNHNS and SASEGT. After removal of 4 bases from V and 5 bases from J, the junction contained 3 bases not matched to a gene. Incomplete CDR3 DNA: TGTGCCAGCAGTGCCCGGGACAGGGATCAGCCC. This sequence encodes CASSARDRDQP. The CDR3, in full, reads CASSARDRDQPQHF.

A remark on this clone: The germline gene is not matched at one end of the junction; a read error may be the cause. Read coverage stops 3 residues before the CDR3 terminus; the germline J gene supplies the remainder. V gene TRBV7-6 combines with J gene TRBJ2-5; TRBD2 agrees at 7 bases. The CDR3 runs 17 residues. Germline CDR1 SGHVS, CDR2 FNYEAQ. The part of the CDR3 DNA that was read is TGTGCCAGCAACTTATTTTCGGGGGAGGGCCCTATTGAGACC. Its translation: CASNLFSGEGPIET. The CDR3 as a whole reads CASNLFSGEGPIETQYF.

In the case of this clone: Sequencing ends 3 residues short of the CDR3 end; the germline J gene provides the rest. The chain links TRBV7-7 to TRBJ2-2, with no clear D. This CDR3 comprises 14 residues. Between the trimmed V and J ends, which lost 2 bases and 1 base, there was a span of 5 bases. The germline gives CDR1 SSHAT, CDR2 FNYEAQ (reference sequence). The CDR3 loop reads CASSLYKNTGELFF. The sequenced part of the CDR3 DNA is TGTGCCAGCAGCTTATACAAGAACACCGGGGAG.

The CDR3 protein is CSATGGNTEAFF. Incomplete CDR3 DNA: TGCAGTGCTACGGGGGGGAACACTGAA. V gene TRBV20-1 combines with J gene TRBJ1-1, with D possibly matching TRBD1 (5 bases). The read terminates 3 residues ahead of where the CDR3 ends, so the germline J gene completes it. Germline CDR1 is DFQATT and CDR2 is SNEGSKA (reference sequence). The CDR3 is 12 amino acids. The V end lost 4 bases, the J end lost 1 base, and 7 bases lay between the germline ends.

About this clone: The read terminates 3 residues ahead of where the CDR3 ends, so the germline J gene completes it. The gene calls are TRBV7-8 and TRBJ2-7; 8 bases are a match to TRBD1. The CDR3 is 15 residues long. Germline values: CDR1 SGHVS, CDR2 FQNEAQ. The junction had 9 bases not matched to a gene; V was cut back by 6 bases and J by 2 bases. The part of the CDR3 DNA that was read is TGTGCCAGCAGGTTAAGACAGGGGTCCGCCTACGAG. Protein sequence: CASRLRQGSAYE. The entire CDR3 protein is CASRLRQGSAYEQYF. Supplemented by reference TRBV7-8 and TRBJ2-7, the full variable domain reads GAGVSQSPRYKVAKRGQDVALRCDPISGHVSLFWYQQALGQGPEFLTYFQNEAQLDKSGLPSDRFFAERPEGSVSTLKIQRTQQEDSAVYLCASRLRQGSAYEQYFGPGTRLTVT.

Comment on this clone: The read finishes 3 residues shy of the CDR3 end, and the germline J gene is used to complete it. The chain joins TRBV20-1 to TRBJ1-2; D gene uncertain. The CDR3 consists of 13 residues. Germline CDR1 is DFQATT and CDR2 is SNEGSKA (reference sequence). Trimming left V 6 bases short and J 4 bases short, with 15 bases between. This CDR3 is CSAAQQVGYGYTF. CDR3 DNA, as far as it was read: TGCAGTGCCGCACAGCAGGTCGGCTATGGC.

As for this clone: The read terminates 3 residues ahead of where the CDR3 ends, so the germline J gene completes it. V and J are TRBV20-1 and TRBJ1-2; a weak D match, TRBD1 (6 bases). Germline V gene data show CDR1 as DFQATT and CDR2 as SNEGSKA (reference sequence). Between the trimmed V and J ends, which lost 1 base and 6 bases, there was a span of 12 bases. The CDR3 is 13 residues long. The CDR3 loop reads CSARGGAGDGYTF. Partial CDR3 DNA: TGCAGTGCTAGAGGGGGGGCGGGGGATGGC.

Notes on this clone: Read coverage stops 3 residues before the CDR3 terminus; the germline J gene supplies the remainder. The gene calls are TRBV19 and TRBJ2-3; D is perhaps TRBD2 (6 bases). Germline lookup yields CDR1 LNHDA and CDR2 SQIVND (reference sequence). CDR3 size: 18 residues. The CDR3: CASSQNSRGGVGSETQYF. The part of the CDR3 DNA that was read is TGTGCCAGTAGTCAGAATTCCCGGGGCGGGGTTGGGTCGGAGACG. Looking up the rest from reference TRBV19 and TRBJ2-3 gives the full variable domain: DGGITQSPKYLFRKEGQNVTLSCEQNLNHDAMYWYRQDPGQGLRLIYYSQIVNDFQKGDIAEGYSVSREKKESFPLTVTSAQKNPTAFYLCASSQNSRGGVGSETQYFGPGTRLTVL.

With regard to this clone: Coverage ceases 3 residues before the CDR3 finishes, and the germline J gene fills in the end. The chain joins TRBV7-2 to TRBJ2-2; tentative D call: TRBD1 (5 bases). The germline V gene encodes CDR1 SGHTA and CDR2 FQGNSA. Trimming removed 3 bases from V and 1 base from J, with 9 bases in between. CDR3 size: 15 residues. CDR3 DNA (partial): TGTGCCAGCAGCTTGGGGCACCAGAACACCGGGGAG. This codes for CASSLGHQNTGE. The whole CDR3 sequence reads CASSLGHQNTGELFF. The full variable domain, in which reference TRBV7-2 and TRBJ2-2 provide the parts outside the CDR3, is GAGVSQSPSNKVTEKGKDVELRCDPISGHTALYWYRQSLGQGLEFLIYFQGNSAPDKSGLPSDRFSAERTGGSVSTLTIQRTQQEDSAVYLCASSLGHQNTGELFFGEGSRLTVL.

A remark on this clone: The read finishes 3 residues shy of the CDR3 end, and the germline J gene is used to complete it. The chain is built from TRBV9 and TRBJ2-3; 8 bases are shared with TRBD2. Germline CDR1 SGDLS, CDR2 YYNGEE. This CDR3 region has 16 residues. The V gene end was trimmed by 2 bases and the J gene end by 6 bases; junction bases not matched to a gene: 11. CDR3 region: CASSVGTSGRGDTQYF. The DNA read from the CDR3 is TGTGCCAGCAGCGTCGGAACTAGCGGCCGAGGGGATACG.

Concerning this clone: The read comes to an end 3 residues before the CDR3 does, leaving the germline J gene to fill in the end. J is TRBJ1-2 and V is TRBV30; D remains ambiguous. The CDR3 runs 15 residues. The germline CDR1 and CDR2 sequences are GTSNPN and SVGIG (reference sequence). The CDR3 loop is CAWSVLAGEQRDYTF. The sequenced part of the CDR3 DNA is TGTGCCTGGAGTGTATTAGCGGGAGAACAACGTGAC.

Regarding this clone: The read ends 3 residues early relative to the CDR3; the germline J gene fills the gap. The chain uses TRBV13 and TRBJ2-3; 9 nucleotides agree with TRBD2. The CDR3 contains 15 residues. Germline V gives CDR1 PRHDT, CDR2 FYEKMQ (reference sequence). J was trimmed by 5 bases and V by 0 bases; bases with no gene match: 3. The covered CDR3 bases are TGTGCCAGCAGCTTAGGTAGCGGGGGAGGAGATACG. This translates into CASSLGSGGGDT. The CDR3 as a whole reads CASSLGSGGGDTQYF.